The clone carrying this T cell receptor beta chain was observed a single time. This table comes from immunoSEQ multiplex PCR, and its TCRdb copy is limited to in-frame clones, with some not included. The sample consists of over 200,000 clones, 85% to 90% of them appearing once. The sample is drawn from a study of blood T cell repertoires in COVID-19. V was clipped by 4 bases and J by 7 bases, with 18 bases between them. Germline loops: CDR1 SGHRS, CDR2 YFSETQ. The CDR3 loop spans 15 amino acids. The TCR was taken from a man aged 25 to 40 who had recovered from COVID-19. The chain links TRBV5-1 to TRBJ2-1; TRBD1 is a possible D gene (6 bases). Sequenced material: PBMCs or T cells enriched from blood (not recorded which). The CDR3: CASSLSGTNHNEQFF. As DNA, the CDR3 is TGCGCCAGCAGCCTTTCAGGGACAAACCATAATGAGCAGTTCTTC. The full variable domain, in which reference TRBV5-1 and TRBJ2-1 provide the parts outside the CDR3, is KAGVTQTPRYLIKTRGQQVTLSCSPISGHRSVSWYQQTPGQGLQFLFEYFSETQRNKGNFPGRFSGRQFSNSRSEMNVSTLELGDSALYLCASSLSGTNHNEQFFGPGTRLTVL.